These T cell receptor beta chains were read from a single sample in a study of Ad26.COV2.S vaccination and SARS-CoV-2 variants. Clones were sequenced by immunoSEQ multiplex PCR, and TCRdb holds only the in-frame ones, with some missing. Altogether 510,000 or so clones are present, around 90% being singletons, with the ten largest covering roughly 13%. Sequences were derived from peripheral blood, sampled in a trial of Ad26.COV2.S vaccine versus placebo. Receptors originate from a person aged 18-65 years who received the Ad26.COV2.S COVID-19 vaccine or a placebo. Each CDR3 is given without its conserved first and last residue. Size is omitted from some rows. Given values are once, few, many or a class for expanded clones.

abundance: .; v_gene: TRBV7-9; j_gene: TRBJ2-1; CDR3aa: ASSPLTSGNQDEQF
abundance: .; v_gene: TRBV2; j_gene: TRBJ2-7; CDR3aa: AHGGGTTYEQY
abundance: .; v_gene: TRBV21-1; j_gene: TRBJ2-3; CDR3aa: ASSKEGIADISTDTQY
abundance: .; v_gene: TRBV4-3; j_gene: TRBJ1-2; CDR3aa: ASSPTPPDGGYT
abundance: .; v_gene: TRBV30; j_gene: TRBJ2-1; CDR3aa: AWSPPNWGGMDEQF
abundance: .; v_gene: TRBV2; j_gene: TRBJ2-2; CDR3aa: ASSERGFTEAGELF
abundance: .; v_gene: TRBV7-6; j_gene: TRBJ2-7; CDR3aa: ASSLGGGTGAYEQY
abundance: .; v_gene: TRBV19; j_gene: TRBJ2-4; CDR3aa: ASSFGRGNIQY
abundance: .; v_gene: TRBV7-2; j_gene: TRBJ2-3; CDR3aa: ASSLAAAGGQDTQY
abundance: .; v_gene: TRBV7-2; j_gene: TRBJ2-1; CDR3aa: ASSPPGRSYNEQF
abundance: .; v_gene: TRBV19; j_gene: TRBJ2-7; CDR3aa: ASSIAPLSYEQY
abundance: .; v_gene: TRBV5-6; j_gene: TRBJ1-2; CDR3aa: ASSLDWGSYGYT
abundance: .; v_gene: TRBV28; j_gene: TRBJ2-5; CDR3aa: ATCKGGRGETQY
abundance: .; v_gene: TRBV5-5; j_gene: TRBJ2-1; CDR3aa: ASSRFGNEQF
abundance: .; v_gene: TRBV19; j_gene: TRBJ2-1; CDR3aa: ASSIPRGNEQF
abundance: .; v_gene: TRBV7-2; j_gene: TRBJ1-4; CDR3aa: ASSQRGGRIEKLF
abundance: .; v_gene: TRBV29-1; j_gene: TRBJ2-3; CDR3aa: SVPGVLITDTQY
abundance: .; v_gene: TRBV6-5; j_gene: TRBJ2-7; CDR3aa: ASRSPTAYEQY
abundance: few; v_gene: TRBV6-5; j_gene: TRBJ1-2; CDR3aa: ASRDTYGYT
abundance: .; v_gene: TRBV3-1/TRBV3-2; j_gene: TRBJ1-1; CDR3aa: ASSQEGERTGGAEAF
abundance: .; v_gene: TRBV28; j_gene: TRBJ2-1; CDR3aa: ASTQGGTYNEQF
abundance: .; v_gene: TRBV6-5; j_gene: TRBJ1-2; CDR3aa: ASSLTDRVT
abundance: few; v_gene: TRBV7-9; j_gene: TRBJ1-2; CDR3aa: ASSLGSVFDGYT
abundance: .; v_gene: TRBV4-3; j_gene: TRBJ2-1; CDR3aa: ASSQGVRGGDEQF
abundance: .; v_gene: TRBV28; j_gene: TRBJ1-3; CDR3aa: ASNGPGLTGNTIY
abundance: .; v_gene: TRBV10-3; j_gene: TRBJ2-5; CDR3aa: AISESVGSGGTQY
abundance: few; v_gene: TRBV28; j_gene: TRBJ2-7; CDR3aa: ASSSPGTLAYEQY
abundance: .; v_gene: TRBV11-3; j_gene: TRBJ2-7; CDR3aa: ASSYHPNYEQY
abundance: .; v_gene: TRBV11-2; j_gene: TRBJ2-7; CDR3aa: ASSSVIYYEQY
abundance: .; v_gene: TRBV7-2; j_gene: TRBJ2-3; CDR3aa: ASSLHISGTTQY
abundance: .; v_gene: TRBV5-1; j_gene: TRBJ1-1; CDR3aa: ASSLRTGEVTEAF
abundance: .; v_gene: TRBV2; j_gene: TRBJ2-1; CDR3aa: ASSETTLEQF
abundance: .; v_gene: TRBV4-1; j_gene: TRBJ2-7; CDR3aa: ASSQIDAFRGYEQY
abundance: .; v_gene: TRBV19; j_gene: TRBJ2-2; CDR3aa: ASSIVGGSGPNTGELF
abundance: .; v_gene: TRBV7-2; j_gene: TRBJ2-1; CDR3aa: ASSTSWTSGTNKL
abundance: .; v_gene: TRBV4-2; j_gene: TRBJ1-1; CDR3aa: ASSLRGSLQRNTEAF
abundance: .; v_gene: TRBV11-3; j_gene: TRBJ2-2; CDR3aa: ASSFSGSAGELF
abundance: few; v_gene: TRBV7-9; j_gene: TRBJ2-2; CDR3aa: ASTEAGRHQTGELF
abundance: few; v_gene: TRBV28; j_gene: TRBJ2-7; CDR3aa: ASSPEGGTYEQY
abundance: .; v_gene: TRBV6-6; j_gene: TRBJ2-3; CDR3aa: ASSGGQSTDTQY
abundance: .; v_gene: TRBV7-2; j_gene: TRBJ2-2; CDR3aa: ASSLRTGTGELF
abundance: .; v_gene: TRBV18; j_gene: TRBJ2-1; CDR3aa: ASSPSLANIYNEQF
abundance: .; v_gene: TRBV3-1/TRBV3-2; j_gene: TRBJ1-2; CDR3aa: ASSQVTGDGTLGYGYT
abundance: .; v_gene: TRBV19; j_gene: TRBJ2-3; CDR3aa: ASSAQGVDTQY
abundance: .; v_gene: TRBV28; j_gene: TRBJ2-1; CDR3aa: ASRPLRGQGYNEQF
abundance: once; v_gene: TRBV3-1/TRBV3-2; j_gene: TRBJ2-5; CDR3aa: ASSQDGLQTQY
abundance: .; v_gene: TRBV9; j_gene: TRBJ2-2; CDR3aa: ASSVWDRVNTGELF
abundance: .; v_gene: TRBV30; j_gene: TRBJ2-2; CDR3aa: AWRAAYSSRGELF
abundance: .; v_gene: TRBV19; j_gene: TRBJ1-5; CDR3aa: ASSIRGGNQPQH
abundance: .; v_gene: TRBV5-1; j_gene: TRBJ1-4; CDR3aa: ASSLDRGGEKLF
abundance: .; v_gene: TRBV23-1; j_gene: TRBJ1-3; CDR3aa: ASSQSEGVGNTIY
abundance: .; v_gene: TRBV5-5; j_gene: TRBJ2-3; CDR3aa: ASSFSHTQY
abundance: .; v_gene: TRBV5-6; j_gene: TRBJ1-2; CDR3aa: ASSLISTYGYT
abundance: .; v_gene: TRBV28; j_gene: TRBJ2-1; CDR3aa: ASTEGGQYNEQF
abundance: once; v_gene: TRBV7-9; j_gene: TRBJ2-5; CDR3aa: ASSSLRGFETQY
abundance: .; v_gene: TRBV7-2; j_gene: TRBJ1-6; CDR3aa: ASSENRGLSSPLH
abundance: .; v_gene: TRBV4-2; j_gene: TRBJ2-3; CDR3aa: ASSQDLQRELGTQY
abundance: .; v_gene: TRBV6-5; j_gene: TRBJ2-7; CDR3aa: ASSLDRETYEQY